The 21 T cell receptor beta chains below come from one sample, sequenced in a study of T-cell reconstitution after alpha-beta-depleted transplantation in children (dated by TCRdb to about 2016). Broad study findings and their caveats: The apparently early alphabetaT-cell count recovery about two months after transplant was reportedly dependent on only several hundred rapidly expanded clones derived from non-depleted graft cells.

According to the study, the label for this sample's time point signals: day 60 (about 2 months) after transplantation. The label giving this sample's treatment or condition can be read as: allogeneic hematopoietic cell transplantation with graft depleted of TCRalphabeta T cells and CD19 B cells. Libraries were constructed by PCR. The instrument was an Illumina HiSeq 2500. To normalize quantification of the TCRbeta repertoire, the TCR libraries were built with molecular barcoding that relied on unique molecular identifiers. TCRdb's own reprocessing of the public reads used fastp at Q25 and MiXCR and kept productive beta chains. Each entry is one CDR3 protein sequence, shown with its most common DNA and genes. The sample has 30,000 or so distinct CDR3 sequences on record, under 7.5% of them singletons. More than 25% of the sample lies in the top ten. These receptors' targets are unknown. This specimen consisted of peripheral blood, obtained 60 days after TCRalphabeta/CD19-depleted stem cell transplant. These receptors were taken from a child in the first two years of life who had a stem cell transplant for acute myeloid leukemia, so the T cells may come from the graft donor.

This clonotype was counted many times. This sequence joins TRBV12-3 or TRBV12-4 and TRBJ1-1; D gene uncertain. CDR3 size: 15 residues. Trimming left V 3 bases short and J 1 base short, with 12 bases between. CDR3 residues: CASSFVFGRNTEAFF. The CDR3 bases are TGTGCCAGCAGTTTCGTGTTTGGGCGGAACACTGAAGCTTTCTTT.

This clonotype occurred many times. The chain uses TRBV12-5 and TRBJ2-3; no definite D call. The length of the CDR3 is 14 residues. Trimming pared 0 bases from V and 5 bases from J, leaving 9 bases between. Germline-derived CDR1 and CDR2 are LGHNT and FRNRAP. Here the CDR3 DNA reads TGTGCTAGTGGTTTGGTACCGGACGAAGATACGCAGTATTTT. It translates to CASGLVPDEDTQYF.

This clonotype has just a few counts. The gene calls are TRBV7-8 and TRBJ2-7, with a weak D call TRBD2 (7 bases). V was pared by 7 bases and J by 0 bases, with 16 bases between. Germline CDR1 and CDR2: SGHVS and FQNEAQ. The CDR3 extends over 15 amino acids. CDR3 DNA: TGTGCCAGCACCTGGGGGGGGGGCCCCTCCTACGAGCAGTACTTC. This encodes CASTWGGGPSYEQYF.

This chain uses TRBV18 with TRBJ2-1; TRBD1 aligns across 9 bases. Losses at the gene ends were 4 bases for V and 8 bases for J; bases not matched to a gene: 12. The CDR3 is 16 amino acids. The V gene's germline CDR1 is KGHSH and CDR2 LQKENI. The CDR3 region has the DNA TGTGCCAGCTCACAACCCGGGACAGGGAATTTAGATGAGCAGTTCTTC. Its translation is CASSQPGTGNLDEQFF.

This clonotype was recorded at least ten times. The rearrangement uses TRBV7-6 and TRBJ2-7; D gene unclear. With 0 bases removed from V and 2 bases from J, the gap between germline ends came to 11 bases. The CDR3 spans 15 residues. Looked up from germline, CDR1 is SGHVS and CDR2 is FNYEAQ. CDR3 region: CASSLAVASPYEQYF. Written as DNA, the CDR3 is TGTGCCAGCAGCTTAGCGGTAGCATCCCCCTACGAGCAGTACTTC.

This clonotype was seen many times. CDR3 residues: CASSSHRRGGNTGELFF. CDR3 coding DNA: TGTGCCAGCAGCTCGCACCGACGGGGGGGGAACACCGGGGAGCTGTTTTTT. V usage is TRBV7-8 and J usage is TRBJ2-2; TRBD2 matches 8 bases. V shed 4 bases and J 1 base; nucleotides not matched to a gene: 8. The CDR3 spans 17 residues. Germline CDR1 reads SGHVS; CDR2 reads FQNEAQ.

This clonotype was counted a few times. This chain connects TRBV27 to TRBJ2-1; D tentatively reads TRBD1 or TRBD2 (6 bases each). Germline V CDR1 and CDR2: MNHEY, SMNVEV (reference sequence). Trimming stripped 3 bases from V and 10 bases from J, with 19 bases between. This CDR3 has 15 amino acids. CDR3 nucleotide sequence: TGTGCCAGCAGTTTCTTTGCGGGAAGGGGGAGGGAGCAGTTCTTC. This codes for CASSFFAGRGREQFF.

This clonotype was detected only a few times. The CDR3, as DNA: TGTGCCAGCAGCTCCCGGCTCATATCACAGGGATGGCCTACCTACGAGCAGTACTTC. This codes for CASSSRLISQGWPTYEQYF. V usage is TRBV4-2 and J usage is TRBJ2-7; D is possibly TRBD1 (6 bases). V was trimmed by 5 bases and J by 2 bases, leaving 28 bases between them. CDR1 is LGHNA and CDR2 is YNFKEQ in the germline V gene. The CDR3 is 19 residues long.

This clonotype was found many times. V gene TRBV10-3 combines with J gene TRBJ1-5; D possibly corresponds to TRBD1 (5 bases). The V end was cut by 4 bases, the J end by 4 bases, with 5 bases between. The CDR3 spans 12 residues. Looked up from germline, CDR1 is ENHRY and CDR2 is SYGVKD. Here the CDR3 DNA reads TGTGCCATCAGTGGGGGGAATCAGCCCCAGCATTTT. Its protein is CAISGGNQPQHF.

CDR3 sequence (DNA): TGCGCCAGCAGTCAGTCGAGGGGCGATGACTACGAGCAGTACTTC. Protein sequence: CASSQSRGDDYEQYF. The rearrangement links TRBV23-1 to TRBJ2-7; either TRBD1 or TRBD2 may supply D (5 bases each). TRBV23-1 is an open reading frame whose function is uncertain. The germline V and J ends were trimmed by 3 bases and 3 bases, with 15 bases remaining between them. The CDR3 is made up of 15 amino acids.

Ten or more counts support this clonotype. CDR3 bases: TGTGCCAGCAGTTTTTCGGACTCTCCCCCTGGGACCGGGGAGCTGTTTTTT. It encodes CASSFSDSPPGTGELFF. This chain uses TRBV12-3 or TRBV12-4 with TRBJ2-2; TRBD2 is a possible D gene (5 bases). Trimming shortened V by 3 bases and J by 5 bases, and 19 bases separated the two germline ends. The CDR3 has 17 amino acids.

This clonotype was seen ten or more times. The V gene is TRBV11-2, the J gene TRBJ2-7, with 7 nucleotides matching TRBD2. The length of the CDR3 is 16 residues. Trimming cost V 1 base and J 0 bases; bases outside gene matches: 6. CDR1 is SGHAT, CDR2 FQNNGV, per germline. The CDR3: CASSLGGAGFSYEQYF. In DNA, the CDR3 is TGTGCCAGCAGCTTAGGAGGAGCGGGGTTCTCCTACGAGCAGTACTTC.

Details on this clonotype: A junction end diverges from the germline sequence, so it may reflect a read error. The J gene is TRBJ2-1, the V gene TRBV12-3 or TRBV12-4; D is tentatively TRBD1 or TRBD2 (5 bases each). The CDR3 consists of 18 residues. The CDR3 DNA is TGTACCAGCTGTTTAGCGCGATTGGCTAGAGGGGTCTTCAATGAGCAGTTCTTC. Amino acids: CTSCLARLARGVFNEQFF.

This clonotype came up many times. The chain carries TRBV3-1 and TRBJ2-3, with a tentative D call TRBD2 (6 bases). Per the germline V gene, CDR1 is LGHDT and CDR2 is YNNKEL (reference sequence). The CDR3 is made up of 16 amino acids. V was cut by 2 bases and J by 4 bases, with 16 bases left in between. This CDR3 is CASSQTELARADTQYF. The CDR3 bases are TGTGCCAGCAGCCAAACAGAACTAGCAAGGGCAGATACGCAGTATTTT.

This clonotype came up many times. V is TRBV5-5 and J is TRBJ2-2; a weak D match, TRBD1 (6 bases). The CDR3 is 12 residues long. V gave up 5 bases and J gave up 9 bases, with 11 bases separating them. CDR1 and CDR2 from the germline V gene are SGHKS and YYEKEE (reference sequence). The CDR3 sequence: CASSFRGRELFF. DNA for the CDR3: TGTGCCAGCAGTTTCAGGGGAAGGGAGCTGTTTTTT.

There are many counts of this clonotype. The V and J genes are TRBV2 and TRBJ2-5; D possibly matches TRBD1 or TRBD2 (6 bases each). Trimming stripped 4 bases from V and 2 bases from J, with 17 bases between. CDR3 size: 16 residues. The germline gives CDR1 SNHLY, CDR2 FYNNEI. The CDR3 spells CASSVFGGAPQETQYF. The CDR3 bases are TGTGCCAGCAGTGTGTTCGGGGGCGCCCCGCAAGAGACCCAGTACTTC. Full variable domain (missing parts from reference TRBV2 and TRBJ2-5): EPEVTQTPSHQVTQMGQEVILRCVPISNHLYFYWYRQILGQKVEFLVSFYNNEISEKSEIFDDQFSVERPDGSNFTLKIRSTKLEDSAMYFCASSVFGGAPQETQYFGPGTRLLVL.

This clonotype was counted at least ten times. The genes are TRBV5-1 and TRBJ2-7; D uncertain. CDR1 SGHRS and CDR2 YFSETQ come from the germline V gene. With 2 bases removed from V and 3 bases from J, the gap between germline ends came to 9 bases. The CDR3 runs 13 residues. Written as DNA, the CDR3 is TGCGCCAGCAGCTTTAGTCCCAACTACGAGCAGTACTTC. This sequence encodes CASSFSPNYEQYF. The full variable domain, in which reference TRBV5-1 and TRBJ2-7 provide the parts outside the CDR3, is KAGVTQTPRYLIKTRGQQVTLSCSPISGHRSVSWYQQTPGQGLQFLFEYFSETQRNKGNFPGRFSGRQFSNSRSEMNVSTLELGDSALYLCASSFSPNYEQYFGPGTRLTVT.

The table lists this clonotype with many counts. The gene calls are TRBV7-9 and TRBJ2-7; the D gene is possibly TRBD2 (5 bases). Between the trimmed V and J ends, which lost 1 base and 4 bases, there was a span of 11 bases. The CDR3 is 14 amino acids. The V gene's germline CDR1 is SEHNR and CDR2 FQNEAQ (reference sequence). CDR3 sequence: CASSLGGRRYEQYF. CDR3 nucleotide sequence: TGTGCCAGCAGCTTAGGCGGTAGGAGGTACGAGCAGTACTTC.

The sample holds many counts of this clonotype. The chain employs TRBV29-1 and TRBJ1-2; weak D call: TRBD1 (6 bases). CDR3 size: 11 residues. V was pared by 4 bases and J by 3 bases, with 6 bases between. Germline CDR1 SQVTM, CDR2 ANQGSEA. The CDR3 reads CSVGTDYGYTF. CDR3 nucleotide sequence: TGCAGCGTTGGGACAGACTATGGCTACACCTTC.

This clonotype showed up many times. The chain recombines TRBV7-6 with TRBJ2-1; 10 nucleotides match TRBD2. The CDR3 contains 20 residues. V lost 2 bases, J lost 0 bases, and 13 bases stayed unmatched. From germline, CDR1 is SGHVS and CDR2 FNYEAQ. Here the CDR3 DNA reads TGTGCCAGCAGCTTAATAGCAGGACTAGCGGTCCAGAGCTCCTACAATGAGCAGTTCTTC. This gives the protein CASSLIAGLAVQSSYNEQFF.

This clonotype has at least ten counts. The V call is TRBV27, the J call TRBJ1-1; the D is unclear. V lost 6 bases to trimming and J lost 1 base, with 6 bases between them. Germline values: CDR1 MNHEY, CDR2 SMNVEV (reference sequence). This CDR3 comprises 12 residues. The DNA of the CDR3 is TGTGCCAGCAGGCGGGGGAACACTGAAGCTTTCTTT. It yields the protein CASRRGNTEAFF.